Below are 2 T cell receptor beta chains sequenced from a single sample in a study of blood T cell repertoires in COVID-19. This table comes from immunoSEQ multiplex PCR, and its TCRdb copy is limited to in-frame clones, with some not included. Of tens of thousands of clones listed, around 89% are singletons. The sequenced sample consisted of peripheral blood. The receptors were gathered from a woman aged 55-70 years with active COVID-19.

V usage is TRBV7-6 and J usage is TRBJ2-5; the match to TRBD2 covers 14 bases. Germline CDR1 and CDR2: SGHVS and FNYEAQ. This CDR3 region has 16 residues. Trimming cost V 5 bases and J 6 bases; bases outside gene matches: 8. The CDR3 loop is CASSDLGLAGEQTQYF. CDR3 sequence (DNA): TGTGCCAGCAGCGACCTGGGACTAGCGGGAGAGCAGACCCAGTACTTC. The full variable domain, in which reference TRBV7-6 and TRBJ2-5 provide the parts outside the CDR3, is GAGVSQSPRYKVTKRGQDVALRCDPISGHVSLYWYRQALGQGPEFLTYFNYEAQQDKSGLPNDRFSAERPEGSISTLTIQRTEQRDSAMYRCASSDLGLAGEQTQYFGPGTRLLVL.

The CDR3 DNA sequence: TGCAGCGTTGCACTAGCGGGAGGGCCTACAGATACGCAGTATTTT. Translation: CSVALAGGPTDTQYF. V usage is TRBV29-1 and J usage is TRBJ2-3; 13 bases map to TRBD2. Unmatched junction bases numbered 4, after V lost 4 bases and J lost 3 bases. Germline V gene lookup returns CDR1 SQVTM and CDR2 ANQGSEA. The CDR3 covers 15 residues.